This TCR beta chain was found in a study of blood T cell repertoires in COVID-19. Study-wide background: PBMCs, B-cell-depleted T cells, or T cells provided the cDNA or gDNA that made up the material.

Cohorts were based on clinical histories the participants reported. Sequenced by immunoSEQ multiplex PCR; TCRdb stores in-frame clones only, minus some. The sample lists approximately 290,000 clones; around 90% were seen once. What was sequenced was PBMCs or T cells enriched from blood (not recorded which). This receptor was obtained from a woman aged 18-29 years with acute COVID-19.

This CDR3 is CASSLGGWQETQYF. The CDR3 DNA reads as TGTGCCAGCAGCTTAGGAGGATGGCAAGAGACCCAGTACTTC. The rearrangement joins TRBV7-2 to TRBJ2-5; D uncertain. Trimming left V 1 base short and J 2 bases short, with 8 bases between. The germline V gene encodes CDR1 SGHTA and CDR2 FQGNSA. The CDR3 loop spans 14 amino acids.